The text below deals with one T cell receptor beta chain. The sample belongs to a study of control samples from healthy donors and cancer patients. The V and J ends lost 2 bases and 4 bases, in that order; junction bases with no gene match: 13. This CDR3 is 17 amino acids long. CDR1 is MDHEN and CDR2 is SYDVKM in the germline V gene. Method: immunoSEQ multiplex PCR; TCRdb's copy keeps in-frame clones and lacks some. Found here are roughly 200,000 clones; the top ten clones hold around 2%. The chain employs TRBV28 and TRBJ1-2; 7 bases map to TRBD1. The sample comprised blood. The sequence was collected from a woman in her thirties in good health. The CDR3 DNA sequence: TGTGCCAGCAGTTTAACCAAATTCCGGACAGGTCTCTATGGCTACACCTTC. Translation: CASSLTKFRTGLYGYTF.